These 20 T cell receptor beta chains came from one sample sequenced in a study of blood T cell repertoires in COVID-19. Here immunoSEQ multiplex PCR was the method, and the copy in TCRdb shows in-frame clones only, minus some. This table holds 310,000 or so clones, around 90% found once. The sequencing input was PBMCs or T cells enriched from blood (not recorded which). Receptors originate from a woman aged 40 to 50 who had recovered from COVID-19.

This clone was seen a single time. The chain combines TRBV6-2 or TRBV6-3 with TRBJ2-3; tentatively, D is TRBD1 (6 bases). This CDR3 has 12 residues. Germline-derived CDR1 and CDR2 are MNHEY and SVGEGT. Trimming removed 7 bases at V and 7 bases at J, with 12 bases between. This chain's CDR3 is CASTPTGYTQYF. CDR3 DNA: TGTGCCAGCACCCCGACAGGTTATACGCAGTATTTT.

The J gene is TRBJ1-3, the V gene TRBV27; D remains ambiguous. The CDR3 totals 13 residues. Per germline, CDR1 MNHEY and CDR2 SMNVEV (reference sequence). The V gene lost 3 bases and the J gene lost 3 bases, with 6 bases spanning the gap. Here the CDR3 DNA reads TGTGCCAGCAGTTTCCGGGGTGGAAACACCATATATTTT. This gives the protein CASSFRGGNTIYF.

The chain joins TRBV21-1 to TRBJ2-7; the D segment call TRBD2 is taken from the table without a DNA check. TRBV21-1 is an annotated pseudogene. CDR3 length equals 17 residues. The DNA of the CDR3 is TGTGCCAGCAACCCCCCGGGACTAGCGGGGCAACCCTACGAGCAGTACTTC. This gives the protein CASNPPGLAGQPYEQYF.

The chain couples TRBV2 to TRBJ2-7, with TRBD2 matching over 11 bases. The CDR3 consists of 15 residues. In germline, CDR1 is SNHLY, CDR2 FYNNEI. V shed 5 bases, J shed 6 bases, and the junction held 9 bases outside the gene matches. Here the CDR3 reads CASSQGLAVGGEQYF. DNA of the CDR3: TGTGCCAGCAGTCAGGGACTAGCGGTGGGGGGCGAGCAGTACTTC.

V gene TRBV18 combines with J gene TRBJ1-1; D is unclear. The ends were cut back, 4 bases at V and 0 bases at J, with 6 bases in the middle. Germline V gene sequence: CDR1 KGHSH, CDR2 LQKENI. This CDR3 has 13 amino acids. CDR3 region: CASSRALNTEAFF. CDR3 DNA sequence: TGTGCCAGCTCACGGGCCTTGAACACTGAAGCTTTCTTT.

The chain couples TRBV5-1 to TRBJ1-5; D is ambiguous. The germline V gene has CDR1 SGHRS and CDR2 YFSETQ. V lost 0 bases to trimming and J lost 7 bases, with 8 bases between them. The CDR3 covers 13 residues. The CDR3 sequence: CASSLEAGQPQHF. CDR3 DNA: TGCGCCAGCAGCTTGGAAGCAGGCCAGCCCCAGCATTTT. Using reference TRBV5-1 and TRBJ1-5 for the parts outside the CDR3, the full variable domain is KAGVTQTPRYLIKTRGQQVTLSCSPISGHRSVSWYQQTPGQGLQFLFEYFSETQRNKGNFPGRFSGRQFSNSRSEMNVSTLELGDSALYLCASSLEAGQPQHFGDGTRLSIL.

This clone appeared a single time. The genes are TRBV6-2 or TRBV6-3 and TRBJ2-3; 7 bases fit TRBD2. This CDR3 contains 17 residues. The V gene end was trimmed by 0 bases and the J gene end by 6 bases; junction bases not matched to a gene: 12. Per germline, CDR1 MNHEY and CDR2 SVGEGT. The DNA for the CDR3 is TGTGCCAGCAGTTACTCGAGTGTTCGGCCGCGGGGGGATACGCAGTATTTT. It codes for CASSYSSVRPRGDTQYF.

The rearrangement links TRBV19 to TRBJ2-1; 7 bases are shared with TRBD2. CDR3 length equals 14 residues. The junction had 5 bases not matched to a gene; V was cut back by 5 bases and J by 4 bases. CDR1 is LNHDA, CDR2 SQIVND, per germline (reference sequence). The chain's CDR3 is CASSWGEGYNEQFF. CDR3 sequence (DNA): TGTGCCAGTAGTTGGGGGGAGGGGTACAATGAGCAGTTCTTC.

This clone has more than one count but fewer than ten. This chain links TRBV5-4 with TRBJ2-2; 7 positions match TRBD1. V was pared by 3 bases and J by 4 bases, with 9 bases of the junction left unmatched. This CDR3 spans 16 amino acids. CDR1 is SGHNT and CDR2 is YYREEE in the germline V gene (reference sequence). The CDR3 here is CASSSNPTGRTGELFF. The CDR3 DNA reads as TGTGCCAGCAGCTCGAACCCGACAGGGCGCACCGGGGAGCTGTTTTTT.

The sample holds a few counts of this clone. The rearrangement uses TRBV19 and TRBJ2-7; 7 bases agree with TRBD2. The germline V gene encodes CDR1 LNHDA and CDR2 SQIVND (reference sequence). V dropped 6 bases and J dropped 6; count of bases not matched to a gene: 8. This CDR3 is 13 amino acids long. The CDR3 here is CASRPTSEGEQYF. Here the CDR3 DNA reads TGTGCCAGTAGGCCCACTAGCGAAGGCGAGCAGTACTTC.

CDR3 loop: CASSQVPSGSAYEQYF. The CDR3 nucleotides read TGCGCCAGCAGCCAAGTACCCAGCGGATCCGCCTACGAGCAGTACTTC. This chain joins TRBV4-3 and TRBJ2-7; a possible D gene is TRBD2 (5 bases). CDR1 and CDR2 from the germline V gene are LGHNA and YSLEER. This CDR3 contains 16 residues. V lost 1 base and J lost 2, with 15 bases in between.

The rearrangement uses TRBV7-9 and TRBJ1-1, with TRBD1 identical over 8 bases. CDR1 is SEHNR and CDR2 is FQNEAQ in the germline V gene (reference sequence). J gave up 5 bases and V 5 bases, and 13 bases lay outside the gene matches. There are 16 residues in the CDR3. In DNA form, the CDR3 reads TGTGCCAGCAGCGACGAGAACCAGGGGGCTGGTACTGAAGCTTTCTTT. Protein sequence: CASSDENQGAGTEAFF.

A few counts support this clone. The rearrangement uses TRBV18 and TRBJ1-6, with TRBD1 matching over 7 bases. In germline, CDR1 is KGHSH, CDR2 LQKENI. The V and J ends lost 3 bases and 7 bases, in that order; junction bases with no gene match: 9. The CDR3 sequence is 16 residues long. CDR3 nucleotide sequence: TGTGCCAGCTCACCCCAACAGGGGTTTGTAAATTCACCCCTCCACTTT. This translates into CASSPQQGFVNSPLHF.

The V call is TRBV7-6, the J call TRBJ2-2, with unresolved D. V was cut by 1 base and J by 11 bases, with 8 bases left in between. Per germline, CDR1 SGHVS and CDR2 FNYEAQ. CDR3 size: 12 residues. CDR3 amino acids: CASSLGQSELFF. The CDR3 DNA follows: TGTGCCAGCAGCTTAGGGCAAAGTGAGCTGTTTTTT.

This chain joins TRBV27 and TRBJ2-2, with 12 positions matching TRBD2. V lost 6 bases and J lost 7; bases outside the gene matches: 6. Germline V gene data show CDR1 as MNHEY and CDR2 as SMNVEV (reference sequence). This CDR3 has 15 amino acids. The CDR3 DNA sequence: TGTGCCAGCAGGACTAGCGGGAGTATTCTCGGGGAGCTGTTTTTT. Translated: CASRTSGSILGELFF.

This CDR3 reads CASSRTGGEKLFF. In DNA, the CDR3 is TGTGCCAGCAGTCGAACAGGGGGCGAAAAACTGTTTTTT. The V call is TRBV6-5, the J call TRBJ1-4; 9 nucleotides agree with TRBD1. V was clipped by 5 bases and J by 8 bases; unmatched bases: 3. The CDR3 totals 13 residues. Germline values: CDR1 MNHEY, CDR2 SVGAGI.

Comments on this clone: The DNA is left out, because the CDR3 cannot be placed on it with certainty; the CDR3 is given as TCRdb lists it. The rearrangement joins TRBV28 to TRBJ2-7; the DNA was not used to check the table's D call, TRBD2. Germline V gene lookup returns CDR1 MDHEN and CDR2 SYDVKM. The CDR3 sequence runs 15 residues, both termini included. The CDR3 protein is CASSPRWASGTSWYF.

The chain employs TRBV5-1 and TRBJ2-3; a possible D gene is TRBD2 (5 bases). CDR3 length: 15 residues. V was clipped by 4 bases and J by 2 bases, with 14 bases between them. Germline CDR1 SGHRS, CDR2 YFSETQ. For the CDR3, the DNA is TGCGCCAGCAGCAGAGGGCAGGCGGACACAGATACGCAGTATTTT. Translating it yields CASSRGQADTDTQYF.

This clone has more than one count but fewer than ten. V gene TRBV7-2 combines with J gene TRBJ2-1; maybe TRBD1 (5 bases). The CDR3 covers 15 residues. With 5 bases removed from V and 10 bases from J, the gap between germline ends came to 21 bases. In germline, CDR1 is SGHTA, CDR2 FQGNSA. CDR3 bases: TGTGCCAGCAGCCCATCACCGGCTGGGGCGAGCGAGCAGTTCTTC. Protein product: CASSPSPAGASEQFF.

The chain uses TRBV11-2 and TRBJ2-3, with TRBD2 matching over 8 bases. The germline V gene has CDR1 SGHAT and CDR2 FQNNGV. V dropped 6 bases and J dropped 2; count of bases not matched to a gene: 10. CDR3 size: 16 residues. The CDR3: CASRGGGRRNTDTQYF. The DNA of the CDR3 is TGTGCCAGCAGGGGGGGCGGGAGGAGGAACACAGATACGCAGTATTTT. Full variable domain (rest looked up from reference TRBV11-2 and TRBJ2-3): EAGVAQSPRYKIIEKRQSVAFWCNPISGHATLYWYQQILGQGPKLLIQFQNNGVVDDSQLPKDRFSAERLKGVDSTLKIQPAKLEDSAVYLCASRGGGRRNTDTQYFGPGTRLTVL.